These 5 T cell receptor beta chains originate from one sample sequenced in a study of blood T cell repertoires in COVID-19. Profiling relied on immunoSEQ multiplex PCR, and the TCRdb table lists in-frame clones only, not all of them. Of 250,000 or so clones in the sample, roughly 86% were seen once. The material sequenced was peripheral blood. Source of these receptors: a man aged 40-55 years with active or convalescent COVID-19.

This chain joins TRBV3-1 (or the pseudogene TRBV3-2) and TRBJ1-1; 7 nucleotides line up with TRBD1. This CDR3 is 16 amino acids long. V lost 4 bases and J lost 5; bases outside the gene matches: 13. Germline V lookup: CDR1 LGHDT, CDR2 YNNKEL (reference sequence). CDR3 protein: CASSPRQGGSGTEAFF. In nucleotides, the CDR3 is TGTGCCAGCAGCCCCCGACAGGGCGGGTCGGGGACTGAAGCTTTCTTT.

This chain connects TRBV5-1 to TRBJ2-7, with TRBD2 matching over 7 bases. Germline V lookup: CDR1 SGHRS, CDR2 YFSETQ. V lost 4 bases to trimming and J lost 7 bases; unmatched junction nucleotides: 8. The CDR3 is 13 residues long. The CDR3 coding sequence is TGCGCCAGCAGCAGCGGGACTCGGGGGGAGCAGTACTTC. Amino acids: CASSSGTRGEQYF.

The gene calls are TRBV6-5 and TRBJ2-1; D is perhaps TRBD1 (6 bases). V was cut by 0 bases and J by 6 bases, with 15 bases left in between. Germline CDR1 reads MNHEY; CDR2 reads SVGAGI. The CDR3 covers 16 residues. CDR3 DNA sequence: TGTGCCAGCAGTTACTCAGCCGGGACACCCCCCAATGAGCAGTTCTTC. This gives the protein CASSYSAGTPPNEQFF.

The V call is TRBV11-3, the J call TRBJ2-1; 13 bases are shared with TRBD2. This CDR3 is built from 19 residues. Germline values: CDR1 SGHNT, CDR2 YENEEA. V dropped 1 base and J dropped 6; count of bases not matched to a gene: 12. As DNA, the CDR3 is TGTGCCAGCAGCTTAGCGCCCGGACTAGCGGGAGCCGGGGGCAATGAGCAGTTCTTC. It translates to CASSLAPGLAGAGGNEQFF. Looking up the rest from reference TRBV11-3 and TRBJ2-1 gives the full variable domain: EAGVVQSPRYKIIEKKQPVAFWCNPISGHNTLYWYLQNLGQGPELLIRYENEEAVDDSQLPKDRFSAERLKGVDSTLKIQPAELGDSAVYLCASSLAPGLAGAGGNEQFFGPGTRLTVL.

CDR3 sequence reads: CATLGLAGGDTQYF. The CDR3 nucleotides read TGTGCCACCCTGGGACTAGCGGGAGGAGATACGCAGTATTTT. The V gene is TRBV28, the J gene TRBJ2-3; 15 positions agree with TRBD2. Germline loops: CDR1 MDHEN, CDR2 SYDVKM. The CDR3 consists of 14 residues. Trimming removed 10 bases from V and 5 bases from J; junction bases left unmatched: 4.